This T cell receptor (beta chain) emerged from a study of blood T cell repertoires in COVID-19. Study overall: Acute and convalescent COVID-19 samples came from the United States, Italy and Spain. From T cells, B-cell-depleted T cells, or PBMCs came the material, which was cDNA or gDNA.

The length of the CDR3 is 13 residues. Deletions cut 6 bases from V and 6 bases from J, with 14 bases between. As handled by the study authors: Cell counts per sample came from amplifying reference gene primers. Profiled with immunoSEQ multiplex PCR; TCRdb holds only in-frame clones, not every one. Clonal size and the V and J genes are those of that table, whereas D and trimming came from the DNA. The sample has about 240,000 clones, approximately 80% seen once. This chain uses TRBV12-3 or TRBV12-4 with TRBJ1-1; D is possibly TRBD1 (6 bases). The TCR comes from a woman in her seventies with acute or convalescent COVID-19. The sequencing input was peripheral blood. CDR3 in DNA: TGTGCCAGCAGCCCGACAGGCTTCCCTGAAGCTTTCTTT. Amino acids: CASSPTGFPEAFF.